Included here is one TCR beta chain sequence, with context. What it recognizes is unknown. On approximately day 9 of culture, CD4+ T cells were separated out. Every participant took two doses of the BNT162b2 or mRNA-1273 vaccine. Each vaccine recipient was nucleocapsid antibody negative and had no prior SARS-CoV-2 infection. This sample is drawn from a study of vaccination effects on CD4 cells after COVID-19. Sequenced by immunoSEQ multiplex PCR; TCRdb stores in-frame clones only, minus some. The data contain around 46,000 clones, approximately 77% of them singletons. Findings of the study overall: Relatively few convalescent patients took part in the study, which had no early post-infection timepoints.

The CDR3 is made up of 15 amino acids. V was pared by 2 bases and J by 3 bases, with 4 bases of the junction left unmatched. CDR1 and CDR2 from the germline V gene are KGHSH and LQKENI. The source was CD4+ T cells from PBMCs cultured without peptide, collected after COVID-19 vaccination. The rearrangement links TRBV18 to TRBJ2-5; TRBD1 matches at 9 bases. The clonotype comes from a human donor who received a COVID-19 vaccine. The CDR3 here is CASSPFRTGEETQYF. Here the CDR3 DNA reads TGTGCCAGCTCACCATTCCGGACAGGGGAAGAGACCCAGTACTTC.